The entry below describes one T cell receptor beta chain. This clonotype is medium-sized (0.01 to 0.1%) in terms of sample share. Its antigen remains undetermined. The sample holds no much larger clone one base away, and base qualities are not on file. V is reduced by 6 bases and J by 2 bases, leaving a spacing of 7 bases between them. Including the terminal cysteine and phenylalanine, the CDR3 comprises 12 residues. Only the CDR3 DNA stays, 36 bases, in frame from base 1. CDR1 and CDR2, per the germline V gene, are ENHRY and SYGVKD. The TCR beta CDR3 regions were amplified from the RNA transcripts. The TCR CDR3 was subjected to a first round of RT-PCR using the HTBI primer set and the Qiagen OneStep RT-PCR kit. Libraries were constructed in a second round of multiplex PCR, after which size selection and purification were performed. Paired-end sequencing of the libraries was performed with 100 bp reads on an Illumina HiSeq2000. As for how the authors treated the data: SOAPnuke was used to process the raw data, throwing out any read that contained adapters or uncalled bases, had a mean Phred below 15, or lacked an exact constant-primer or identifier match. High-quality paired reads were merged with COPE v1.2.5, and unique nucleotide sequences were defined as clonotypes. MiTCR v1.1 was used to align the clonotypes against IMGT TRBV, TRBD and TRBJ reference segments. Only V-J combinations with frequency above 0.0001, covering about 99% of repertoires, were analysed. A TCS score was defined as the ratio of F50 (clonal expansion) to E x V (chaos), with BLOSUM62-based TCRdist applied between CDR3 peptides within each V-J. Welch's t-statistics and random forest reduced 450 to 600 V-J features to roughly 13, which were used in a naive Bayes classifier (R e1071). TCRdb reprocessed the public reads (quality trimming at Q25 with fastp, clone calling with MiXCR) and kept in-frame beta chains. Each record represents a unique CDR3 protein, reported with the most common genes and DNA among its rows. These V and J calls are TCRdb output, not the study's own analysis. The sample table holds some 370,000 distinct CDR3 sequences, of which roughly 15% were seen once. About a third of the sample lies in the top ten.

The hyperthyroidism patients were between 18 and 65 years old and newly diagnosed, with a disease duration of less than 2 months. Patients with uncontrolled infections, other autoimmune diseases, pregnancy or lactation were excluded. Diagnoses relied on clinical symptoms, serum thyroxine and TRAb, thyroid ultrasound and orbital computed tomography. Blood from progressor patients was collected at the time of first diagnosis with hyperthyroidism, before any ophthalmopathy symptoms had appeared. Ficoll-Paque density gradient centrifugation was used to isolate PBMCs from 10 ml of fresh peripheral blood. Progressor patients were defined as those initially diagnosed with Graves' hyperthyroidism in whom ophthalmopathy developed during follow-up. Total RNA was extracted with Trizol reagent, and quality was checked on an Agilent 2100 Bioanalyzer. The data derive from a study of T cells in Graves' hyperthyroidism and ophthalmopathy (dated by TCRdb to the late 2010s). Notes on the research overall: Peripheral blood was collected at initial diagnosis, before any treatment. The 100 discovery patients were randomly split 7:3 into training and test sets. Whether ophthalmopathy could be predicted prospectively was tested in an independent validation cohort made up of roughly 20 hyperthyroidism patients plus 17 patients who later progressed to ophthalmopathy. The paper describes TCR Vbeta CDR3 sequencing of 120 to 150 peripheral blood samples, made up of 43 ophthalmopathy patients, 70 to 75 hyperthyroidism patients and some 17 progressor patients. Once sampling was done, hyperthyroidism patients were given methimazole at a starting dose of 30 mg daily, whereas ophthalmopathy patients were given high-dose intravenous methylprednisolone. To identify TCR V-J signatures that set the groups apart, the researchers used a discovery cohort of 90 to 100 patients, made up of 43 with Graves' ophthalmopathy and 57 with stable Graves' hyperthyroidism. In addition, the study compared T-cell repertoires in thyroid tissue and in blood from five to seven Graves' hyperthyroidism patients.

Here is what the overall study found, with its caveats: No statistical method was used to set the sample size in advance, and investigators knew the group allocation. During validation, the model predicted progression to ophthalmopathy a median of approximately 6.5 months ahead of onset, with more than 55% sensitivity and 72% to 80% specificity. Most expanded thyroid clonotypes (frequency above 0.001) were also detected in blood, suggesting blood repertoires may reflect thyroid immune responses. A 13 V-J signature model separated ophthalmopathy from stable hyperthyroidism, with approximately 86% sensitivity and approximately 81% specificity in cross-validation and 80%/75% in testing.

Here the chain combines TRBV10-3 and TRBJ2-5, and the D gene may be TRBD1, 6 bases matching. This receptor was taken from a woman aged 25 to 39 with Graves' hyperthyroidism that later progressed to Graves' ophthalmopathy. The specimen sequenced was blood. The DNA sequence is given as TGTGCCATCAGCGGACAGCAAGAGACCCAGTACTTC. Protein translation: CAISGQQETQYF.